A single sample is the source of the 21 T cell receptor beta chains below, sequenced in a study of blood T cells in healthy people across ages. Together with a sample-barcoded 5' primer, a J-beta primer mix was included in a second PCR lasting about 7 to 12 cycles. From the 5' RACE reads, TCRdb called clonotypes with MiXCR, one entry per CDR3 protein. The data contain roughly 560,000 distinct CDR3 sequences, 24% of them singletons. The same sample was also used in a study of T cells of mothers and their children.

Source material: blood. The source of these receptors is a boy aged 5-17 years in good health.

This clonotype occurred a few times. The J gene is TRBJ1-5, the V gene TRBV28; no clear D. V was clipped by 2 bases and J by 12 bases, with 11 bases between them. CDR1 and CDR2 (germline): MDHEN, SYDVKM. The CDR3 has 12 amino acids. CDR3: CASSLEASNQHF. The DNA for the CDR3 is TGTGCCAGCAGTTTAGAGGCCAGTAACCAGCATTTT.

This clonotype was seen a few times. J is TRBJ2-1 and V is TRBV4-3; tentative D call: TRBD2 (5 bases). The germline V gene has CDR1 LGHNA and CDR2 YSLEER. The germline V and J ends were trimmed by 0 bases and 4 bases, with 10 bases remaining between them. The CDR3 consists of 15 residues. Here the CDR3 DNA reads TGCGCCAGCAGCCAAGAACCGGGATCTTACAATGAGCAGTTCTTC. Its protein product is CASSQEPGSYNEQFF.

The V and J genes are TRBV24-1 and TRBJ2-5; D uncertain. CDR1 is KGHDR and CDR2 is SFDVKD in the germline V gene. V lost 5 bases to trimming and J lost 5 bases, with 11 bases between them. The CDR3 consists of 13 residues. The CDR3 protein is CATSGVLQETQYF. CDR3 bases: TGTGCCACCAGTGGAGTCCTCCAGGAGACCCAGTACTTC.

This clonotype was counted between two and nine times. The rearrangement uses TRBV20-1 and TRBJ1-2; maybe TRBD1 (6 bases). V lost 1 base and J 4 bases, leaving 13 bases between the germline ends. The germline gives CDR1 DFQATT, CDR2 SNEGSKA (reference sequence). There are 14 residues in the CDR3. CDR3: CSARGTTGIYGYTF. The CDR3 region has the DNA TGCAGTGCTAGAGGAACGACAGGCATCTATGGCTACACCTTC.

The chain links TRBV5-1 to TRBJ1-2; 10 bases fit TRBD1. J gave up 6 bases and V 3 bases, and 2 bases lay outside the gene matches. Germline lookup yields CDR1 SGHRS and CDR2 YFSETQ. The CDR3 is made up of 13 amino acids. CDR3 bases: TGCGCCAGCAGCTGGGGGACAGGGGATGGCTACACCTTC. The encoded protein is CASSWGTGDGYTF.

Only a few counts were recorded for this clonotype. The rearrangement joins TRBV28 to TRBJ2-7, with 9 bases fitting TRBD1. CDR3 length equals 15 residues. The V gene's germline CDR1 is MDHEN and CDR2 SYDVKM. The ends lost 4 bases at V and 1 base at J; junction bases unmatched: 5. Here the CDR3 reads CASSSTGGLSYEQYF. CDR3 bases: TGTGCCAGCAGTTCTACAGGGGGCCTATCCTACGAGCAGTACTTC.

The table lists this clonotype with a few counts. The V and J genes are TRBV2 and TRBJ1-2; unclear D gene. Germline V lookup: CDR1 SNHLY, CDR2 FYNNEI. CDR3 length equals 14 residues. Trimming cost V 6 bases and J 6 bases, with 17 bases left between them. Here the CDR3 reads CASRGGWQVDGYTF. The CDR3 DNA reads as TGTGCCAGCAGAGGTGGTTGGCAAGTGGATGGCTACACCTTC.

The chain links TRBV7-2 to TRBJ1-5; the D is unclear. Germline V gene lookup returns CDR1 SGHTA and CDR2 FQGNSA. The ends were cut back, 1 base at V and 3 bases at J, with 10 bases in the middle. This CDR3 is 15 amino acids long. The DNA of the CDR3 is TGTGCCAGCAGCTTAGACCGCTTCCCCAATCAGCCCCAGCATTTT. Amino acids: CASSLDRFPNQPQHF.

The chain uses TRBV7-2 and TRBJ1-2, with D possibly matching TRBD1 (5 bases). The CDR3 covers 12 residues. Deletions cut 5 bases from V and 8 bases from J, with 12 bases between. The V gene's germline CDR1 is SGHTA and CDR2 FQGNSA. CDR3 loop: CASSPGPQGYTF. Written as DNA, the CDR3 is TGTGCCAGCAGCCCGGGACCGCAGGGCTACACCTTC. The full variable domain, its missing parts supplied by reference TRBV7-2 and TRBJ1-2, is GAGVSQSPSNKVTEKGKDVELRCDPISGHTALYWYRQSLGQGLEFLIYFQGNSAPDKSGLPSDRFSAERTGGSVSTLTIQRTQQEDSAVYLCASSPGPQGYTFGSGTRLTVV.

The rearrangement joins TRBV5-1 to TRBJ2-5; D is possibly TRBD1 or TRBD2 (5 bases each). The J call may be mistaken, given a closer DNA end match to TRBJ2-7. From germline, CDR1 is SGHRS and CDR2 YFSETQ. CDR3 size: 13 residues. DNA of the CDR3: TGCGCCAGCAGCTGGGACCTGTCCTACGAGCAGTACTTC. Translation: CASSWDLSYEQYF.

The chain employs TRBV12-3 or TRBV12-4 and TRBJ1-1; D is possibly TRBD1 (6 bases). This CDR3 has 17 residues. V was shortened by 4 bases and J by 1 base, with 19 bases between the two germline ends. DNA for the CDR3: TGTGCCAGCAGTTCTCAGGGGCGAGGGACTACGAACACTGAAGCTTTCTTT. It is translated as CASSSQGRGTTNTEAFF.

This clonotype was found a few times. This rearrangement joins TRBV4-3 to TRBJ2-1, with 10 bases fitting TRBD1. This CDR3 comprises 14 residues. J gave up 5 bases and V 3 bases, and 1 base lay outside the gene matches. Germline CDR1 reads LGHNA; CDR2 reads YSLEER. The CDR3 DNA sequence: TGCGCCAGCAGCCAGGACAGGGGGAACAATGAGCAGTTCTTC. The encoded protein is CASSQDRGNNEQFF.

The chain combines TRBV29-1 with TRBJ2-1; TRBD2 aligns across 8 bases. V was pared by 3 bases and J by 6 bases, with 7 bases of the junction left unmatched. Germline V gene lookup returns CDR1 SQVTM and CDR2 ANQGSEA. The CDR3 runs 14 residues. In nucleotides, the CDR3 is TGCAGCGTTGATTCCAGCGGGAGCATCAATGAGCAGTTCTTC. This codes for CSVDSSGSINEQFF.

The chain employs TRBV7-9 and TRBJ2-6, with TRBD2 matching over 10 bases. CDR1 and CDR2 from the germline V gene are SEHNR and FQNEAQ (reference sequence). J lost 3 bases, V lost 7 bases, and 6 bases had no gene match. This CDR3 contains 16 residues. This CDR3 is CASTASGSIGANVLTF. In nucleotides, the CDR3 is TGTGCCAGCACGGCTAGCGGGAGCATTGGGGCCAACGTCCTGACTTTC.

This clonotype appeared a few times. The genes are TRBV3-1 and TRBJ1-2, with TRBD1 identical over 9 bases. Germline assignment: CDR1 LGHDT and CDR2 YNNKEL (reference sequence). There are 13 residues in the CDR3. Losses at the gene ends were 4 bases for V and 8 bases for J; bases not matched to a gene: 5. As DNA, the CDR3 is TGTGCCAGCAGCCTACGGGACAGGGTAGGCTACACCTTC. Translating it yields CASSLRDRVGYTF.

This clonotype was detected once. CDR3 sequence (DNA): TGTGCCAGCATCCCCCCTAGCGGGGAGACCCAGTACTTC. It yields the protein CASIPPSGETQYF. The chain recombines TRBV12-3 or TRBV12-4 with TRBJ2-5; 8 positions match TRBD2. This CDR3 spans 13 amino acids. V shed 7 bases, J shed 5 bases, and the junction held 6 bases outside the gene matches.

This clonotype showed up just a few times. The chain is built from TRBV5-1 and TRBJ1-3, with D possibly TRBD1 on 5 matching bases. V was pared by 1 base and J by 3 bases, with 8 bases between. The CDR3 contains 14 residues. Looked up from germline, CDR1 is SGHRS and CDR2 is YFSETQ. The CDR3 DNA follows: TGCGCCAGCAGCTTGTCAGGGAATGGAAACACCATATATTTT. It translates to CASSLSGNGNTIYF.

This clonotype was seen a handful of times. The rearrangement joins TRBV6-5 to TRBJ1-1; D might be TRBD1 (6 bases). Germline assignment: CDR1 MNHEY and CDR2 SVGAGI. The CDR3 spans 15 residues. Trimming removed 2 bases from V and 1 base from J, with 11 bases in between. For the CDR3, the DNA is TGTGCCAGCAGTTACGACCAACAGGGGAACACTGAAGCTTTCTTT. It encodes CASSYDQQGNTEAFF.

The chain uses TRBV7-8 and TRBJ2-1; TRBD2 matches at 15 bases. V shed 5 bases and J 4 bases; nucleotides not matched to a gene: 3. This CDR3 comprises 16 residues. Germline loops: CDR1 SGHVS, CDR2 FQNEAQ. The CDR3 reads CASSAGTSGRYNEQFF. In DNA form, the CDR3 reads TGTGCCAGCAGCGCCGGGACTAGCGGGAGGTACAATGAGCAGTTCTTC.

This clonotype was seen a handful of times. CDR3 coding DNA: TGTGCCAGCAGCACGACAGGGCGCTATGGCTACACCTTC. It is translated as CASSTTGRYGYTF. This sequence joins TRBV7-9 and TRBJ1-2, with TRBD1 identical over 7 bases. The CDR3 totals 13 residues. Trimming at V came to 5 bases and at J to 4 bases, leaving 4 bases not matched to a gene. Germline V gene lookup returns CDR1 SEHNR and CDR2 FQNEAQ (reference sequence). Filled out from reference TRBV7-9 and TRBJ1-2, the complete variable domain reads DTGVSQNPRHKITKRGQNVTFRCDPISEHNRLYWYRQTLGQGPEFLTYFQNEAQLEKSRLLSDRFSAERPKGSFSTLEIQRTEQGDSAMYLCASSTTGRYGYTFGSGTRLTVV.

This clonotype was seen once. The chain couples TRBV4-1 to TRBJ2-5; 8 bases match TRBD1. The germline V gene encodes CDR1 MGHRA and CDR2 YSYEKL. There are 17 residues in the CDR3. With 6 bases clipped from V and 1 base from J, the junction kept 13 bases outside the gene matches. CDR3 in amino acids: CASRDFSDRASQETQYF. In nucleotides, the CDR3 is TGCGCCAGCAGGGACTTTTCGGACAGGGCGTCCCAAGAGACCCAGTACTTC.